The next 6 T cell receptor beta chains were all read from a single sample in a study of blood T cell repertoires in COVID-19. The assay was immunoSEQ multiplex PCR, and TCRdb's table has in-frame clones only and misses some. There are hundreds of thousands of clones in the sample; approximately 90% occur only once, and 1% to 1.3% lies in the top ten. Sequencing was performed on PBMCs or T cells enriched from blood (not recorded which). These receptor sequences come from a man in his thirties or forties who had recovered from COVID-19.

The rearrangement uses TRBV19 and TRBJ2-3, with D maybe TRBD1 (5 bases). CDR1 is LNHDA and CDR2 is SQIVND in the germline V gene (reference sequence). V was pared by 4 bases and J by 4 bases, with 12 bases between. The CDR3 loop spans 14 amino acids. DNA for the CDR3: TGTGCCAGTAGTAGGATCCAGGGCGCAGATACGCAGTATTTT. It is translated as CASSRIQGADTQYF.

The genes are TRBV28 and TRBJ2-5, with D unresolved. Germline V gene data show CDR1 as MDHEN and CDR2 as SYDVKM. Trimming stripped 3 bases from V and 1 base from J, with 6 bases between. The CDR3 length is 13 residues. CDR3 sequence: CASSLSFQETQYF. CDR3 coding DNA: TGTGCCAGCAGTTTGAGTTTCCAAGAGACCCAGTACTTC.

The V and J genes are TRBV7-2 and TRBJ2-1; 10 bases fit TRBD2. The J segment lost 5 bases and the V segment lost 3 bases, leaving 4 bases of the junction unmatched. Germline CDR1 SGHTA, CDR2 FQGNSA. This CDR3 region has 15 residues. The DNA of the CDR3 is TGTGCCAGCAGCTTTCTAGCGGGAGAGAACAATGAGCAGTTCTTC. It translates to CASSFLAGENNEQFF.

The V gene is TRBV12-5, the J gene TRBJ2-3; unclear D gene. Germline-derived CDR1 and CDR2 are LGHNT and FRNRAP. The CDR3 has 12 residues. V gave up 2 bases and J gave up 4 bases, with 4 bases separating them. The chain's CDR3 is CASGLSADTQYF. CDR3 nucleotide sequence: TGTGCTAGTGGTTTGTCCGCAGATACGCAGTATTTT.

V usage is TRBV13 and J usage is TRBJ2-2; TRBD2 matches at 10 bases. The CDR3 runs 16 residues. V shed 0 bases, J shed 7 bases, and the junction held 5 bases outside the gene matches. CDR1 PRHDT and CDR2 FYEKMQ come from the germline V gene (reference sequence). CDR3 coding DNA: TGTGCCAGCAGCTTAGGAGGGGCTAGCGGGAGCGGGGAGCTGTTTTTT. Residues: CASSLGGASGSGELFF.

V usage is TRBV28 and J usage is TRBJ1-5, with D perhaps matching TRBD1 (5 bases). Trimming removed 6 bases from V and 7 bases from J, with 13 bases in between. Germline CDR1 is MDHEN and CDR2 is SYDVKM. The CDR3 has 13 residues. The CDR3 DNA reads as TGTGCCAGCAGGGTCGGAGGGGAACAGCCCCAGCATTTT. Translating it yields CASRVGGEQPQHF.